Below, 5 T cell receptor beta chains from the same sample are listed, as sequenced in a study of blood T cell repertoires in COVID-19. Some clones are missing from TCRdb's copy, which holds only in-frame ones; the method was immunoSEQ multiplex PCR. The sample records 250,000 to 350,000 clones, approximately 88% being singletons. Sequenced: PBMCs or T cells enriched from blood (not recorded which). These receptors originate from a woman aged 18-29 years who had recovered from COVID-19.

The chain couples TRBV7-3 to TRBJ2-2; possibly TRBD2 for D (5 bases). Germline loops: CDR1 SGHTA, CDR2 FQGTGA. The CDR3 extends over 13 amino acids. The ends were cut back, 5 bases at V and 5 bases at J, with 9 bases in the middle. CDR3 amino acids: CASSRTVTGELFF. CDR3 nucleotide sequence: TGTGCCAGCAGCCGGACTGTTACCGGGGAGCTGTTTTTT. The full variable domain, in which reference TRBV7-3 and TRBJ2-2 provide the parts outside the CDR3, is GAGVSQTPSNKVTEKGKYVELRCDPISGHTALYWYRQSLGQGPEFLIYFQGTGAADDSGLPNDRFFAVRPEGSVSTLKIQRTERGDSAVYLCASSRTVTGELFFGEGSRLTVL.

The gene calls are TRBV6-5 and TRBJ1-1, with D maybe TRBD1 (6 bases). Germline values: CDR1 MNHEY, CDR2 SVGAGI. The length of the CDR3 is 15 residues. V was clipped by 0 bases and J by 6 bases, with 14 bases between them. Written as DNA, the CDR3 is TGTGCCAGCAGTTACTCGGGACACCTTACCTCTGAAGCTTTCTTT. Encoded protein: CASSYSGHLTSEAFF.

J is TRBJ1-2 and V is TRBV25-1; 12 bases agree with TRBD1. With V trimmed by 3 bases and J by 7 bases, 6 bases remained unmatched. The CDR3 has 15 residues. Germline loops: CDR1 MGHDK, CDR2 SYGVNS. The CDR3: CASSDSGTGGFGYTF. The CDR3 nucleotides are TGTGCCAGCAGTGACTCCGGGACAGGGGGCTTTGGCTACACCTTC.

The V and J genes are TRBV6-5 and TRBJ1-2, with a weak D call TRBD1 (6 bases). V was shortened by 5 bases and J by 1 base, with 11 bases between the two germline ends. Germline lookup yields CDR1 MNHEY and CDR2 SVGAGI. This CDR3 has 14 amino acids. The chain's CDR3 is CASSRDRFNYGYTF. Written as DNA, the CDR3 is TGTGCCAGCAGTCGAGACAGGTTTAACTATGGCTACACCTTC.

The chain has TRBV4-2 and TRBJ1-2; D call uncertain. The CDR3 has 13 residues. V dropped 5 bases and J dropped 2 bases, with 9 bases sitting between them. CDR1 is LGHNA, CDR2 YNFKEQ, per germline. CDR3 residues: CASSETGNYGYTF. The CDR3 nucleotides are TGTGCCAGCAGCGAAACGGGGAACTATGGCTACACCTTC.